In its sample, the clone carrying this TCR beta chain was seen a few times. The antigen is not known. The data were obtained in a study of cytomegalovirus exposure and HLA in healthy donors. Study observations and caveats: What a later analysis showed was that several of the most significant clusters appeared linked to common viral pathogens.

The V gene's germline CDR1 is SGHVS and CDR2 FQNEAQ. V lost 3 bases, J lost 7 bases, and 7 bases lay in between. The CDR3 contains 11 residues. With 60 Vbeta and 13 Jbeta primers, the PCR was carried out. Authors' analysis steps: A later analysis tallied tens of millions of unique TCR beta chains, around 11 million of them shared. Here immunoSEQ multiplex PCR was the method, and the copy in TCRdb shows in-frame clones only, minus some. D and trimming were read from the DNA, whereas the V and J calls and clone size are those reported in that table. The table has about 200,000 clones, approximately 78% seen once.

The rearrangement links TRBV7-8 to TRBJ2-7; D gene ambiguous. Material for sequencing was PBMCs. This TCR came from a woman in her forties or fifties in good health and CMV-seropositive. The chain's CDR3 is CASSLAQEQYF. The CDR3 DNA follows: TGTGCCAGCAGCTTGGCCCAGGAGCAGTACTTC.